The entry below describes one TCR beta chain. Assay: immunoSEQ multiplex PCR; the TCRdb copy retains only in-frame clones and omits some. In the table there are over 60,000 clones, roughly 93% of which are singletons. This sample was included in a study of technical replicates of blood from several donors. In germline, CDR1 is SQVTM, CDR2 ANQGSEA. CDR3 length equals 14 residues. V was pared by 7 bases and J by 7 bases, with 22 bases between. The V gene is TRBV29-1, the J gene TRBJ1-1; TRBD1 is a possible D gene (6 bases). The receptor was isolated from a human donor in good health. Sequencing was done on a sample of T cells isolated from PBMCs. The CDR3 loop is CSAVGTLGGVEAFF. The CDR3, as DNA: TGCAGCGCTGTGGGGACCCTAGGGGGGGTTGAAGCTTTCTTT.